This TCR beta chain was identified in a study of cytomegalovirus exposure and HLA in healthy donors. Study observations and caveats: In a later analysis, parvovirus B19, influenza, CMV and Epstein-Barr virus appeared linked to several top co-occurrence clusters. The authors enumerated around 150 TCR beta chains as linked to cytomegalovirus.

Primers for the PCR totalled 60 Vbeta and 13 Jbeta. This table comes from immunoSEQ multiplex PCR, and its TCRdb copy is limited to in-frame clones, with some not included. The repertoire has 150,000 or so clones, over 60% of them found once; the top ten carry around 13%. After removal of 3 bases from V and 5 bases from J, the junction contained 4 bases not matched to a gene. The CDR3 covers 14 residues. Germline assignment: CDR1 SEHNR and CDR2 FQNEAQ (reference sequence). In the case of this clone: Its target is unknown.

Sequenced input: PBMCs. The chain couples TRBV7-9 to TRBJ2-5, with 9 positions matching TRBD1. The receptor comes from a middle-aged man in good health and CMV-seropositive. CDR3 in DNA: TGTGCCAGCAGCTTGCTGACAGGGGGGGAGACCCAGTACTTC. It translates to CASSLLTGGETQYF.